This entry concerns a single T cell receptor (beta chain). As yet, its antigen is unknown. The method was immunoSEQ multiplex PCR; TCRdb's version includes in-frame clones alone and lacks a portion of them. Here the sample spans about 6,300 clones, 70% to 80% being singletons. These data are taken from a study of immune evolution from preneoplasia to lung adenocarcinoma. Study-wide results and limits: Later-stage lesions seemingly showed higher T cell density and diversity than normal lung. From normal lung to invasive adenocarcinoma, top clone frequencies appeared to decrease.

The CDR3 is made up of 14 amino acids. With V trimmed by 5 bases and J by 4 bases, 4 bases remained unmatched. Germline-derived CDR1 and CDR2 are MNHEY and SMNVEV (reference sequence). Nucleic acids came from premalignant or tumor cells enriched by macro-dissection. The sample was FFPE lung adenocarcinoma in situ tissue. The TCR originated in a donor aged 70 or over with lung adenocarcinoma. The chain joins TRBV27 to TRBJ1-5, with 8 bases matching TRBD1. The CDR3 sequence: CASSIQGGNQPQHF. In DNA, the CDR3 is TGTGCCAGCAGTATACAGGGGGGGAATCAGCCCCAGCATTTT.